These 30 T cell receptor beta chains originate from one sample sequenced in a study of radiotherapy plus CTLA-4 blockade in lung cancer. Assay: immunoSEQ multiplex PCR; the TCRdb copy retains only in-frame clones and omits some. Of tens of thousands of clones listed, around four fifths are singletons. Sequences were derived from peripheral blood, sampled from a patient treated with radiotherapy plus ipilimumab. The receptors shown here come from a human donor with non-small cell lung cancer that progressed on radiotherapy plus ipilimumab.

This chain uses TRBV7-9 with TRBJ2-1; tentatively, D is TRBD2 (6 bases). The CDR3 runs 19 residues. Germline lookup yields CDR1 SEHNR and CDR2 FQNEAQ (reference sequence). The V end lost 5 bases, the J end lost 0 bases, and 23 bases lay between the germline ends. CDR3 region: CASSPRPTHQGGSYNEQFF. The CDR3 nucleotides are TGTGCCAGCAGCCCACGACCGACCCACCAGGGAGGCTCCTACAATGAGCAGTTCTTC.

The chain employs TRBV5-5 and TRBJ2-3; 10 bases align to TRBD2. The CDR3 runs to 17 residues. Germline V gene data show CDR1 as SGHKS and CDR2 as YYEKEE (reference sequence). V was pared by 2 bases and J by 2 bases, with 8 bases of the junction left unmatched. In nucleotides, the CDR3 is TGTGCCAGCAGCTTCGTGAGCGGGGGGGCCCCCACAGATACGCAGTATTTT. It specifies CASSFVSGGAPTDTQYF.

V gene TRBV19 combines with J gene TRBJ2-7; D is possibly TRBD1 (6 bases). Trimming took off 5 bases at V and 3 bases at J, with 8 bases between the two ends. The germline gives CDR1 LNHDA, CDR2 SQIVND (reference sequence). CDR3 length: 12 residues. Here the CDR3 DNA reads TGTGCCAGTAGTTGGGACAACTACGAGCAGTACTTC. Protein product: CASSWDNYEQYF.

The chain employs TRBV6-5 and TRBJ1-2; possibly TRBD1 for D (6 bases). Trimming cost V 6 bases and J 7 bases, with 18 bases left between them. Per the germline V gene, CDR1 is MNHEY and CDR2 is SVGAGI. The CDR3 is made up of 14 amino acids. CDR3 sequence reads: CASSHLDSAFGYTF. The CDR3 bases are TGTGCCAGCAGCCACCTGGACAGTGCATTTGGCTACACCTTC.

This chain links TRBV7-9 with TRBJ2-2; D ambiguous. The V gene's germline CDR1 is SEHNR and CDR2 FQNEAQ (reference sequence). There are 13 residues in the CDR3. Deletions cut 3 bases from V and 9 bases from J, with 11 bases between. The CDR3 loop is CASSFRLGRELFF. The CDR3 DNA is TGTGCCAGCAGCTTCAGACTTGGCCGGGAGCTGTTTTTT.

The rearrangement links TRBV5-4 to TRBJ2-7; maybe TRBD1 (5 bases). The CDR3 has 15 amino acids. Germline V lookup: CDR1 SGHNT, CDR2 YYREEE (reference sequence). Trimming took off 3 bases at V and 5 bases at J, with 18 bases between the two ends. The CDR3 DNA reads as TGTGCCAGCAGCTCCCCCCCCTCAGGGATCAACGAGCAGTACTTC. Encoded protein: CASSSPPSGINEQYF.

The chain is built from TRBV4-3 and TRBJ1-1; D ambiguous. The CDR3 runs to 19 residues. Germline-derived CDR1 and CDR2 are LGHNA and YSLEER. V lost 1 base and J lost 1, with 22 bases in between. The CDR3 coding sequence is TGCGCCAGCAGCCAAGGCTGGACGGGAGCGGGTTTCAGGAACACTGAAGCTTTCTTT. Translated: CASSQGWTGAGFRNTEAFF.

This clone was found a few times. The gene calls are TRBV14 and TRBJ1-5, with unresolved D. Between the trimmed V and J ends, which lost 0 bases and 6 bases, there was a span of 6 bases. CDR1 and CDR2 from the germline V gene are SGHDN and FVKESK. The CDR3 consists of 13 residues. CDR3 sequence (DNA): TGTGCCAGCAGCCAAGACGGGGTTCAGCCCCAGCATTTT. It encodes CASSQDGVQPQHF.

This clone was observed once. The chain carries TRBV6-1 and TRBJ1-2; 8 nucleotides line up with TRBD1. The length of the CDR3 is 12 residues. CDR1 MNHNS and CDR2 SASEGT come from the germline V gene. With V trimmed by 11 bases and J by 8 bases, 10 bases remained unmatched. Written as DNA, the CDR3 is TGTGCCGGCGTGACAGGGGCTCTCGGCTACACCTTC. It specifies CAGVTGALGYTF.

In DNA form, the CDR3 reads TGTGCCAGCTCATCCTGGGACAGGGCAACTGAAGCTTTCTTT. It encodes CASSSWDRATEAFF. This rearrangement joins TRBV18 to TRBJ1-1; 9 bases line up with TRBD1. The germline gives CDR1 KGHSH, CDR2 LQKENI. Trimming at V came to 5 bases and at J to 5 bases, leaving 6 bases not matched to a gene. This CDR3 spans 14 amino acids.

CDR3 nucleotides: TGTGCCAGCAGCGAGGACAGGGGCTACTATGGCTACACCTTC. Translation: CASSEDRGYYGYTF. The genes are TRBV5-4 and TRBJ1-2; 9 bases align to TRBD1. The J segment lost 3 bases and the V segment lost 4 bases, leaving 4 bases of the junction unmatched. The CDR3 runs to 14 residues. Germline assignment: CDR1 SGHNT and CDR2 YYREEE (reference sequence).

CDR3 sequence (DNA): TGCAGCGTTGAGGGGGACAGGGCTGTTGAGCAGTTCTTC. Translated: CSVEGDRAVEQFF. V and J are TRBV29-1 and TRBJ2-1; 9 bases fit TRBD1. Germline trimming cut 3 bases from V and 9 bases from J; bases unmatched to any gene: 6. CDR3 length: 13 amino acids. Germline CDR1 SQVTM, CDR2 ANQGSEA.

By sample fraction, this clone is medium-sized. Other DNA variants within this sample encode the same CDR3. The chain has TRBV27 and TRBJ1-5, with a possible D match to TRBD1 (6 bases). CDR1 and CDR2 (germline): MNHEY, SMNVEV (reference sequence). There are 15 residues in the CDR3. Trimming shortened V by 6 bases and J by 2 bases, and 14 bases separated the two germline ends. The CDR3 loop reads CASRPGVIGNQPQHF. CDR3 DNA: TGTGCCAGCAGACCAGGGGTAATCGGCAATCAGCCCCAGCATTTT.

In this sample, this clone turned up once. The chain joins TRBV11-2 to TRBJ2-7; D is possibly TRBD1 (6 bases). The germline V gene encodes CDR1 SGHAT and CDR2 FQNNGV. The CDR3 totals 15 residues. V shed 1 base and J shed 0 bases, with 10 bases lying between them. CDR3 DNA: TGTGCCAGCAGCTTAGCGGTAGGGGGCTCCTACGAGCAGTACTTC. It codes for CASSLAVGGSYEQYF.

The chain combines TRBV10-2 with TRBJ2-1; 8 nucleotides align to TRBD2. This CDR3 comprises 13 residues. The V segment lost 3 bases and the J segment 7 bases; nucleotides outside the gene matches: 2. Germline V gives CDR1 WSHSY, CDR2 SAAADI. The CDR3 DNA reads TGCGCCAGCAGTGATGGGACTAGAAATGAGCAGTTCTTC. This encodes CASSDGTRNEQFF.

The gene calls are TRBV4-3 and TRBJ2-1; TRBD2 matches at 10 bases. V lost 3 bases to trimming and J lost 10 bases; unmatched junction nucleotides: 18. Germline V lookup: CDR1 LGHNA, CDR2 YSLEER. The CDR3 is 18 amino acids. In DNA, the CDR3 is TGCGCCAGCAGCCAGGCCGGGGGGGCTAGCGGGGGCGCGTGGGAGCAGTTCTTC. Amino acids: CASSQAGGASGGAWEQFF.

This chain connects TRBV7-2 to TRBJ1-6; D unclear. CDR1 is SGHTA and CDR2 is FQGNSA in the germline V gene. V lost 5 bases and J lost 6, with 5 bases in between. CDR3 size: 12 residues. The CDR3 DNA sequence: TGTGCCAGCAGCCCAGTTAATTCACCCCTCCACTTT. It encodes CASSPVNSPLHF.

This chain connects TRBV30 to TRBJ1-5; 8 nucleotides agree with TRBD1. The V and J ends lost 1 base and 3 bases, in that order; junction bases with no gene match: 8. There are 16 residues in the CDR3. Per germline, CDR1 GTSNPN and CDR2 SVGIG (reference sequence). CDR3 coding DNA: TGTGCCTGGAGTGACGGCCTGACAGGGGTCAATCAGCCCCAGCATTTT. The encoded protein is CAWSDGLTGVNQPQHF.

V is TRBV5-1 and J is TRBJ1-2; tentative D call: TRBD1 (6 bases). The V gene lost 5 bases and the J gene lost 8 bases, with 19 bases spanning the gap. The CDR3 totals 14 residues. CDR1 is SGHRS and CDR2 is YFSETQ in the germline V gene. CDR3 loop: CASRRGLQGGGYTF. DNA of the CDR3: TGCGCCAGCAGACGTGGGCTACAGGGAGGGGGCTACACCTTC.

This clone has just one count. The CDR3 here is CASSLRSSGTSTHEQFF. CDR3 sequence (DNA): TGTGCCAGCAGCTTAAGGTCATCCGGGACTAGCACGCATGAGCAGTTCTTC. The V call is TRBV11-2, the J call TRBJ2-1, with 9 bases identical to TRBD2. The CDR3 is 17 residues long. After removal of 2 bases from V and 8 bases from J, the junction contained 13 bases not matched to a gene. CDR1 SGHAT and CDR2 FQNNGV come from the germline V gene. The full variable domain, completed using reference TRBV11-2 and TRBJ2-1, is EAGVAQSPRYKIIEKRQSVAFWCNPISGHATLYWYQQILGQGPKLLIQFQNNGVVDDSQLPKDRFSAERLKGVDSTLKIQPAKLEDSAVYLCASSLRSSGTSTHEQFFGPGTRLTVL.

The chain combines TRBV9 with TRBJ2-1, with TRBD2 matching over 7 bases. Germline V gene sequence: CDR1 SGDLS, CDR2 YYNGEE. The junction had 2 bases not matched to a gene; V was cut back by 4 bases and J by 1 base. The CDR3 totals 14 residues. CDR3 in amino acids: CASSPGLSYNEQFF. The CDR3 DNA reads TGTGCCAGCAGCCCGGGACTATCCTACAATGAGCAGTTCTTC.

This sequence joins TRBV18 and TRBJ2-3; 7 bases are a match to TRBD1. In germline, CDR1 is KGHSH, CDR2 LQKENI. The ends lost 3 bases at V and 0 bases at J; junction bases unmatched: 9. CDR3 length: 17 residues. The CDR3 bases are TGTGCCAGCTCACCGATGACAGGGATTACTAGCACAGATACGCAGTATTTT. It is translated as CASSPMTGITSTDTQYF.

This sequence joins TRBV27 and TRBJ2-5; 9 bases are shared with TRBD1. The J call may be wrong; the DNA end is better matched by TRBJ2-7. Germline values: CDR1 MNHEY, CDR2 SMNVEV (reference sequence). The CDR3 extends over 16 amino acids. The CDR3 region is CASSPAPGDRAHEQYF. The CDR3 DNA reads as TGTGCCAGCAGTCCCGCCCCGGGGGACAGGGCCCACGAGCAGTACTTC.

This clone turned up a few times. V is TRBV7-2 and J is TRBJ1-1; 11 nucleotides agree with TRBD1. The V gene end was trimmed by 5 bases and the J gene end by 3 bases; junction bases not matched to a gene: 2. CDR3 size: 14 residues. Germline-derived CDR1 and CDR2 are SGHTA and FQGNSA. The CDR3 reads CASSGQGAYTEAFF. DNA of the CDR3: TGTGCCAGCAGCGGACAGGGGGCGTACACTGAAGCTTTCTTT.

The CDR3 bases are TGTGCCAGCAGCCAAGGACAGGGGCGGAACACCGGGGAGCTGTTTTTT. It encodes CASSQGQGRNTGELFF. The V and J genes are TRBV14 and TRBJ2-2; 8 nucleotides line up with TRBD1. With 1 base clipped from V and 1 base from J, the junction kept 2 bases outside the gene matches. Looked up from germline, CDR1 is SGHDN and CDR2 is FVKESK. This CDR3 region has 16 residues.

The chain links TRBV9 to TRBJ2-3; 12 bases are shared with TRBD2. Losses at the gene ends were 2 bases for V and 6 bases for J; bases not matched to a gene: 4. CDR3 length: 15 residues. CDR1 SGDLS and CDR2 YYNGEE come from the germline V gene. The CDR3 region is CASSVASGGADTQYF. CDR3 bases: TGTGCCAGCAGCGTGGCTAGCGGGGGGGCCGATACGCAGTATTTT.

This clone has just a few counts. The chain recombines TRBV7-2 with TRBJ2-3; 13 bases are a match to TRBD2. V lost 5 bases, J lost 8 bases, and 10 bases stayed unmatched. This CDR3 contains 16 residues. Germline assignment: CDR1 SGHTA and CDR2 FQGNSA. In DNA, the CDR3 is TGTGCCAGCAGCCCTCGACTAGCGGGGGGCTCGGCTACGCAGTATTTT. It yields the protein CASSPRLAGGSATQYF.

CDR3: CASSVLAGAPDTQYF. CDR3 bases: TGTGCCAGCAGTGTACTAGCGGGGGCCCCAGATACGCAGTATTTT. This chain links TRBV6-4 with TRBJ2-3; 11 bases agree with TRBD2. Germline values: CDR1 MRHNA, CDR2 SNTAGT. This CDR3 region has 15 residues. V shed 4 bases, J shed 4 bases, and the junction held 4 bases outside the gene matches.

J is TRBJ1-6 and V is TRBV7-9; TRBD1 matches at 10 bases. The CDR3 is made up of 16 amino acids. The junction had 9 bases not matched to a gene; V was cut back by 6 bases and J by 7 bases. CDR1 and CDR2 from the germline V gene are SEHNR and FQNEAQ (reference sequence). The CDR3 DNA sequence: TGTGCCAGCAGGCACGACAGGGGGCAGGAAAATTCACCCCTCCACTTT. It specifies CASRHDRGQENSPLHF.

The chain uses TRBV18 and TRBJ1-2; D might be TRBD1 (5 bases). This CDR3 contains 15 residues. V shed 0 bases and J shed 7 bases, with 15 bases lying between them. Germline CDR1 reads KGHSH; CDR2 reads LQKENI. CDR3 loop: CASSPPARERGGYTF. The CDR3, as DNA: TGTGCCAGCTCACCACCGGCCCGGGAGAGGGGTGGCTACACCTTC.